The 28 T cell receptor beta chains below all came from one sample that was sequenced in a study of blood T cell repertoires in COVID-19. Here immunoSEQ multiplex PCR was the method, and the copy in TCRdb shows in-frame clones only, minus some. The sample has about half a million clones; approximately 92% are singletons. The sample consisted of peripheral blood. The receptor set was obtained from a man between 18 and 29 years old with COVID-19, enrolled during active disease.

The chain carries TRBV6-5 and TRBJ1-2, with a tentative D call TRBD1 (5 bases). The CDR3 sequence is 11 residues long. Trimming cost V 6 bases and J 7 bases, with 9 bases left between them. Germline lookup yields CDR1 MNHEY and CDR2 SVGAGI. The CDR3 spells CASSNGAGYTF. The CDR3 DNA sequence: TGTGCCAGCAGCAATGGGGCTGGCTACACCTTC.

The chain recombines TRBV4-1 with TRBJ1-1; D may be TRBD1 (6 bases). V was cut by 0 bases and J by 6 bases, with 14 bases left in between. CDR3 size: 15 residues. The germline CDR1 and CDR2 sequences are MGHRA and YSYEKL. The CDR3 sequence is CASSQDGRGFSEAFF. In nucleotides, the CDR3 is TGCGCCAGCAGCCAAGATGGCAGGGGATTCTCTGAAGCTTTCTTT.

The chain combines TRBV11-2 with TRBJ2-1; D possibly corresponds to TRBD2 (6 bases). V lost 5 bases and J lost 5, with 10 bases in between. CDR3 length: 13 residues. Looked up from germline, CDR1 is SGHAT and CDR2 is FQNNGV. The CDR3 protein is CASSTRLDNEQFF. Written as DNA, the CDR3 is TGTGCCAGCAGCACCCGACTAGACAATGAGCAGTTCTTC.

V gene TRBV7-6 combines with J gene TRBJ1-3; D unresolved. V was shortened by 1 base and J by 3 bases, with 13 bases between the two germline ends. The germline CDR1 and CDR2 sequences are SGHVS and FNYEAQ. This CDR3 has 16 residues. CDR3 nucleotides: TGTGCCAGCAGCTTAGGGACGGGAGAAGATGGAAACACCATATATTTT. It is translated as CASSLGTGEDGNTIYF.

This clone showed up just once. The V and J genes are TRBV27 and TRBJ1-6; a possible D gene is TRBD1 (5 bases). V was cut by 6 bases and J by 0 bases, with 18 bases left in between. Germline V gives CDR1 MNHEY, CDR2 SMNVEV (reference sequence). The CDR3 is 18 amino acids. For the CDR3, the DNA is TGTGCCAGCAGCCCCCAACCACTCAGGGCCTCCTATAATTCACCCCTCCACTTT. Protein: CASSPQPLRASYNSPLHF.

The rearrangement links TRBV18 to TRBJ2-1; maybe TRBD2 (7 bases). CDR1 and CDR2 from the germline V gene are KGHSH and LQKENI. V dropped 1 base and J dropped 9 bases, with 10 bases sitting between them. The CDR3 is made up of 13 amino acids. The CDR3 coding sequence is TGTGCCAGCTCACCACGGGGGGGCCCTGAGCAGTTCTTC. Its protein product is CASSPRGGPEQFF.

The rearrangement uses TRBV10-3 and TRBJ1-4, with TRBD1 matching over 8 bases. This CDR3 spans 19 amino acids. Trimming took 6 bases from V and 3 from J; bases not matched to a gene: 18. The germline gives CDR1 ENHRY, CDR2 SYGVKD. CDR3 sequence reads: CAISPSPGTGGIPNEKLFF. In nucleotides, the CDR3 is TGTGCCATCAGCCCATCCCCCGGGACAGGAGGGATCCCTAATGAAAAACTGTTTTTT.

The chain recombines TRBV6-5 with TRBJ1-5; 7 bases map to TRBD1. There are 14 residues in the CDR3. Losses at the gene ends were 7 bases for V and 2 bases for J; bases not matched to a gene: 5. Germline V gene data show CDR1 as MNHEY and CDR2 as SVGAGI. The CDR3: CASKRQGGNQPQHF. In nucleotides, the CDR3 is TGTGCCAGCAAGAGGCAGGGGGGCAATCAGCCCCAGCATTTT.

This rearrangement joins TRBV5-6 to TRBJ2-7; 8 positions match TRBD1. Germline V lookup: CDR1 SGHDT, CDR2 YYEEEE. The CDR3 runs 16 residues. The V segment lost 4 bases and the J segment 5 bases; nucleotides outside the gene matches: 14. The CDR3 reads CASSRTTGTGNNEQYF. In nucleotides, the CDR3 is TGTGCCAGCAGCAGAACGACCGGGACAGGAAACAACGAGCAGTACTTC.

This sequence joins TRBV7-2 and TRBJ2-1; D may be TRBD1 (5 bases). V was clipped by 5 bases and J by 8 bases, with 13 bases between them. Germline V gene data show CDR1 as SGHTA and CDR2 as FQGNSA. The CDR3 runs to 13 residues. The DNA for the CDR3 is TGTGCCAGCAGCCCCTCCAGGGCCCATGAGCAGTTCTTC. It yields the protein CASSPSRAHEQFF. Drawing the rest from reference TRBV7-2 and TRBJ2-1, the complete variable domain is GAGVSQSPSNKVTEKGKDVELRCDPISGHTALYWYRQSLGQGLEFLIYFQGNSAPDKSGLPSDRFSAERTGGSVSTLTIQRTQQEDSAVYLCASSPSRAHEQFFGPGTRLTVL.

The genes are TRBV19 and TRBJ1-5, with 9 nucleotides matching TRBD1. CDR3 length: 14 residues. The germline V gene has CDR1 LNHDA and CDR2 SQIVND (reference sequence). Germline trimming cut 4 bases from V and 9 bases from J; bases unmatched to any gene: 7. This chain's CDR3 is CASSRGQGGGPQHF. As DNA, the CDR3 is TGTGCCAGTAGTAGGGGACAGGGAGGTGGGCCCCAGCATTTT.

V is TRBV6-2 or TRBV6-3 and J is TRBJ2-2; TRBD2 agrees at 12 bases. The CDR3 totals 16 residues. J gave up 6 bases and V 5 bases, and 7 bases lay outside the gene matches. Germline V gene lookup returns CDR1 MNHEY and CDR2 SVGEGT. CDR3 sequence (DNA): TGTGCCAGCAGTACCCAGACTAGCGGGAGCCCCGGGGAGCTGTTTTTT. Amino acids: CASSTQTSGSPGELFF.

Concerning this clone: The sample carries other DNA sequences with the same CDR3. The rearrangement links TRBV3-1 (or the pseudogene TRBV3-2) to TRBJ2-7, with a weak D call TRBD2 (6 bases). Per the germline V gene, CDR1 is LGHDT and CDR2 is YNNKEL (reference sequence). Trimming cost V 3 bases and J 0 bases, with 9 bases left between them. The CDR3 has 14 residues. This chain's CDR3 is CASSQTGSSYEQYF. The CDR3, as DNA: TGTGCCAGCAGCCAGACCGGGAGCTCCTACGAGCAGTACTTC.

The chain links TRBV7-9 to TRBJ1-1, with TRBD1 matching over 7 bases. V lost 3 bases and J lost 7; bases outside the gene matches: 8. CDR3 size: 14 residues. Germline V lookup: CDR1 SEHNR, CDR2 FQNEAQ (reference sequence). The DNA of the CDR3 is TGTGCCAGCAGCTTCCCGACAGGGAAGATTGAAGCTTTCTTT. Residues: CASSFPTGKIEAFF.

The CDR3 protein is CASSYYGGGWEQFF. The CDR3 coding sequence is TGTGCCAGCAGTTATTATGGGGGAGGGTGGGAGCAGTTCTTC. The J gene is TRBJ2-1, the V gene TRBV6-5; 7 bases match TRBD2. Germline V gene sequence: CDR1 MNHEY, CDR2 SVGAGI. Losses at the gene ends were 3 bases for V and 10 bases for J; bases not matched to a gene: 9. The CDR3 contains 14 residues.

This chain links TRBV19 with TRBJ2-1; D is perhaps TRBD1 (6 bases). There are 13 residues in the CDR3. The V end lost 3 bases, the J end lost 10 bases, and 13 bases lay between the germline ends. Germline assignment: CDR1 LNHDA and CDR2 SQIVND (reference sequence). CDR3 bases: TGTGCCAGTAGTATGGTCCGGGACACCGAGCAGTTCTTC. The encoded protein is CASSMVRDTEQFF.

CDR3 sequence (DNA): TGTGCCAGCACCCCTAGAAACCAAGAGACCCAGTACTTC. This translates into CASTPRNQETQYF. The chain employs TRBV5-5 and TRBJ2-5, with D unclear. Germline V lookup: CDR1 SGHKS, CDR2 YYEKEE (reference sequence). The CDR3 runs to 13 residues. V was cut by 6 bases and J by 0 bases, with 9 bases left in between.

The chain joins TRBV5-6 to TRBJ1-1; D remains unclear. V was clipped by 1 base and J by 4 bases, with 14 bases between them. Germline assignment: CDR1 SGHDT and CDR2 YYEEEE. The CDR3 is 15 amino acids. This chain's CDR3 is CASSLNGWEGTEAFF. In DNA form, the CDR3 reads TGTGCCAGCAGCTTGAACGGGTGGGAGGGCACTGAAGCTTTCTTT.

This chain uses TRBV15 with TRBJ2-3; TRBD2 aligns across 11 bases. J gave up 5 bases and V 7 bases, and 5 bases lay outside the gene matches. Germline values: CDR1 LNHNV, CDR2 YYDKDF (reference sequence). The CDR3 is 14 residues long. Here the CDR3 DNA reads TGTGCCACCACTACGGGACTAGCGGTAGATACGCAGTATTTT. This sequence encodes CATTTGLAVDTQYF.

The chain joins TRBV3-1 (or the pseudogene TRBV3-2) to TRBJ2-7, with TRBD1 matching over 8 bases. Germline CDR1 reads LGHDT; CDR2 reads YNNKEL (reference sequence). J gave up 2 bases and V 3 bases, and 6 bases lay outside the gene matches. CDR3 length equals 15 residues. CDR3 loop: CASSHAGQATYEQYF. Here the CDR3 DNA reads TGTGCCAGCAGCCACGCGGGACAGGCCACCTACGAGCAGTACTTC.

The V and J genes are TRBV3-1 (or the pseudogene TRBV3-2) and TRBJ2-7, with no clear D. Trimming removed 0 bases at V and 3 bases at J, with 6 bases between. Germline V gene sequence: CDR1 LGHDT, CDR2 YNNKEL (reference sequence). This CDR3 contains 13 residues. Written as DNA, the CDR3 is TGTGCCAGCAGCCAAGATGAGAACTACGAGCAGTACTTC. Translated, it gives CASSQDENYEQYF.

V and J are TRBV5-1 and TRBJ2-5, with D perhaps matching TRBD1 (6 bases). Germline V gene data show CDR1 as SGHRS and CDR2 as YFSETQ. The CDR3 sequence is 15 residues long. V lost 4 bases, J lost 2 bases, and 15 bases lay in between. The CDR3 is CASSLMPGQQETQYF. The CDR3 nucleotides read TGCGCCAGCAGCCTCATGCCCGGACAGCAAGAGACCCAGTACTTC.

This clone has a handful of counts. V and J are TRBV29-1 and TRBJ1-5, with 7 positions matching TRBD1. Trimming removed 4 bases from V and 6 bases from J; junction bases left unmatched: 3. The germline V gene has CDR1 SQVTM and CDR2 ANQGSEA. The CDR3 totals 12 residues. CDR3 in DNA: TGCAGCGTTGGACAGGGCCGTCAGCCCCAGCATTTT. Protein sequence: CSVGQGRQPQHF. The full variable domain, rest sourced from reference TRBV29-1 and TRBJ1-5, is SAVISQKPSRDICQRGTSLTIQCQVDSQVTMMFWYRQQPGQSLTLIATANQGSEATYESGFVIDKFPISRPNLTFSTLTVSNMSPEDSSIYLCSVGQGRQPQHFGDGTRLSIL.

The chain recombines TRBV27 with TRBJ2-7; 7 bases fit TRBD1. Looked up from germline, CDR1 is MNHEY and CDR2 is SMNVEV (reference sequence). J lost 3 bases, V lost 4 bases, and 0 bases had no gene match. The CDR3 is 12 residues long. CDR3 in DNA: TGTGCCAGCAGTTACAGGGGCTACGAGCAGTACTTC. Its protein is CASSYRGYEQYF.

In this sample, this clone turned up once. V and J are TRBV5-6 and TRBJ1-4; tentatively, D is TRBD1 (6 bases). Germline-derived CDR1 and CDR2 are SGHDT and YYEEEE. The CDR3 is made up of 15 amino acids. Between the trimmed V and J ends, which lost 4 bases and 5 bases, there was a span of 15 bases. CDR3 loop: CASSHKGHQNEKLFF. CDR3 nucleotides: TGTGCCAGCAGCCATAAGGGACATCAGAATGAAAAACTGTTTTTT.

This chain links TRBV19 with TRBJ2-3, with 7 nucleotides matching TRBD1. V trimming: 6 bases; J trimming: 1 base; junction bases outside the gene matches: 1. The CDR3 contains 13 residues. In germline, CDR1 is LNHDA, CDR2 SQIVND (reference sequence). CDR3 sequence: CASRDRGTDTQYF. Written as DNA, the CDR3 is TGTGCCAGTAGAGACAGGGGCACAGATACGCAGTATTTT.

The chain combines TRBV5-1 with TRBJ1-1; tentatively, D is TRBD1 (6 bases). V was clipped by 4 bases and J by 1 base, with 14 bases between them. Germline V CDR1 and CDR2: SGHRS, YFSETQ. CDR3 length: 15 amino acids. The CDR3: CASSAEWGQNTEAFF. DNA for the CDR3: TGCGCCAGCAGCGCGGAGTGGGGACAGAACACTGAAGCTTTCTTT.

The chain combines TRBV3-1 (or the pseudogene TRBV3-2) with TRBJ1-4; D is perhaps TRBD1 (5 bases). There are 17 residues in the CDR3. Germline CDR1 and CDR2: LGHDT and YNNKEL (reference sequence). The V gene lost 1 base and the J gene lost 2 bases, with 14 bases spanning the gap. The CDR3 loop is CASSQVAGEGTNEKLFF. CDR3 nucleotides: TGTGCCAGCAGCCAAGTGGCGGGGGAGGGTACTAATGAAAAACTGTTTTTT.